This is a list of T cell receptor beta chains from one sample in a study of OX40 agonist ivuxolimab in advanced cancers. The assay was immunoSEQ multiplex PCR, and TCRdb's table has in-frame clones only and misses some. The table lists tens of thousands of clones, around 80% of them singletons. Sequenced material: CD4+ or CD8+ T cells sorted from blood, taken in a trial of the OX40 agonist ivuxolimab. The receptors were gathered from an adult with an advanced solid tumor such as melanoma, head and neck, liver or kidney cancer. Each CDR3 is given with its conserved first and last residue. Each record gives: clone size, D gene, V gene, J gene, CDR3 protein, CDR3 DNA. The D gene is left open where the match is weak. The size of a clone is reported for some rows only, either as once, few or many, or as a class for expanded clones.

clone_size: .
d_call: .
v_call: TRBV14
j_call: TRBJ2-1
cdr3_aa: CASSQGAGTHNEQFF
cdr3_nt: TGTGCCAGCAGCCAAGGGGCAGGGACCCACAATGAGCAGTTCTTC

clone_size: few
d_call: .
v_call: TRBV11-2
j_call: TRBJ2-1
cdr3_aa: CASSLEASSYNEQFF
cdr3_nt: TGTGCCAGCAGCTTAGAAGCGAGTAGTTACAATGAGCAGTTCTTC

clone_size: few
d_call: .
v_call: TRBV2
j_call: TRBJ2-7
cdr3_aa: CASSEGATYEQYF
cdr3_nt: TGTGCCAGCAGTGAAGGGGCGACCTACGAGCAGTACTTC

clone_size: .
d_call: .
v_call: TRBV5-6
j_call: TRBJ2-1
cdr3_aa: CASSLEPNEQFF
cdr3_nt: TGTGCCAGCAGCTTGGAGCCCAATGAGCAGTTCTTC

clone_size: .
d_call: TRBD1
v_call: TRBV9
j_call: TRBJ2-7
cdr3_aa: CASSVAAGGYEQYF
cdr3_nt: TGTGCCAGCAGCGTAGCCGCAGGGGGCTACGAGCAGTACTTC

clone_size: .
d_call: TRBD2
v_call: TRBV7-2
j_call: TRBJ2-2
cdr3_aa: CASSFPTRLAGANTGELFF
cdr3_nt: TGTGCCAGCAGCTTCCCTACCAGACTAGCGGGGGCCAACACCGGGGAGCTGTTTTTT

clone_size: once
d_call: .
v_call: TRBV7-9
j_call: TRBJ2-1
cdr3_aa: CASNPLGDKYNEQFF
cdr3_nt: TGTGCCAGCAACCCCCTAGGGGATAAATACAATGAGCAGTTCTTC

clone_size: .
d_call: .
v_call: TRBV28
j_call: TRBJ2-3
cdr3_aa: CASKPPDSTRSTDTQYF
cdr3_nt: TGTGCCAGTAAACCCCCGGACAGTACCAGGAGCACAGATACGCAGTATTTT

clone_size: .
d_call: .
v_call: TRBV7-6
j_call: TRBJ1-2
cdr3_aa: CASSLASQGGYTF
cdr3_nt: TGTGCCAGCAGCTTAGCGTCACAGGGAGGCTACACCTTC

clone_size: .
d_call: .
v_call: TRBV9
j_call: TRBJ1-2
cdr3_aa: CASSVGRGDNYGYTF
cdr3_nt: TGTGCCAGCAGCGTAGGGAGAGGGGATAACTATGGCTACACCTTC

clone_size: .
d_call: .
v_call: TRBV9
j_call: TRBJ2-1
cdr3_aa: CASSVSGAAETDEQFF
cdr3_nt: TGTGCCAGCAGCGTGTCCGGGGCTGCCGAGACTGATGAGCAGTTCTTC

clone_size: once
d_call: .
v_call: TRBV27
j_call: TRBJ1-1
cdr3_aa: CASSFAANTEAFF
cdr3_nt: TGTGCCAGCAGTTTCGCAGCAAACACTGAAGCTTTCTTT

clone_size: .
d_call: .
v_call: TRBV6-1
j_call: TRBJ1-5
cdr3_aa: CASSEWGGEEQPQHF
cdr3_nt: TGTGCCAGCAGTGAATGGGGGGGCGAGGAACAGCCCCAGCATTTT

clone_size: .
d_call: .
v_call: TRBV27
j_call: TRBJ1-5
cdr3_aa: CASSSQGQPQHF
cdr3_nt: TGTGCCAGCAGTTCCCAGGGGCAGCCCCAGCATTTT

clone_size: once
d_call: .
v_call: TRBV11-2
j_call: TRBJ2-7
cdr3_aa: CASLGPPSYEQYF
cdr3_nt: TGTGCCAGCTTGGGGCCACCCTCCTACGAGCAGTACTTC

clone_size: .
d_call: .
v_call: TRBV5-6
j_call: TRBJ2-6
cdr3_aa: CASAMAGFTGANVLTF
cdr3_nt: TGTGCCAGCGCTATGGCGGGGTTCACTGGGGCCAACGTCCTGACTTTC

clone_size: once
d_call: .
v_call: TRBV6-6
j_call: TRBJ1-1
cdr3_aa: CASTFRPGPTSSEAFF
cdr3_nt: TGTGCCAGCACCTTCAGGCCGGGACCCACTAGTTCTGAAGCTTTCTTT

clone_size: few
d_call: .
v_call: TRBV6-5
j_call: TRBJ1-5
cdr3_aa: CASSYSGDQPQHF
cdr3_nt: TGTGCCAGCAGTTACTCAGGGGATCAGCCCCAGCATTTT

clone_size: .
d_call: TRBD2
v_call: TRBV9
j_call: TRBJ2-1
cdr3_aa: CASSPLRGGSEQFF
cdr3_nt: TGTGCCAGCAGCCCCCTACGGGGGGGAAGCGAGCAGTTCTTC

clone_size: once
d_call: TRBD2
v_call: TRBV7-8
j_call: TRBJ2-5
cdr3_aa: CASSATSGQETQYF
cdr3_nt: TGTGCCAGCAGCGCCACTAGCGGACAAGAGACCCAGTACTTC

clone_size: .
d_call: .
v_call: TRBV5-4
j_call: TRBJ2-7
cdr3_aa: CASSPAAGANYEQYF
cdr3_nt: TGTGCCAGCAGCCCCGCCGCGGGGGCTAACTACGAGCAGTACTTC

clone_size: .
d_call: TRBD2
v_call: TRBV7-9
j_call: TRBJ2-3
cdr3_aa: CASSLPTSGGGGADTQYF
cdr3_nt: TGTGCCAGCAGCTTACCGACTAGCGGTGGGGGGGGTGCAGATACGCAGTATTTT

clone_size: .
d_call: TRBD2
v_call: TRBV7-9
j_call: TRBJ2-1
cdr3_aa: CASSSGLAEYSYNEQFF
cdr3_nt: TGTGCCAGCAGCTCCGGACTAGCGGAATACTCCTACAATGAGCAGTTCTTC

clone_size: .
d_call: .
v_call: TRBV2
j_call: TRBJ1-1
cdr3_aa: CASSTDSGLNTEAFF
cdr3_nt: TGTGCCAGCAGCACTGATTCGGGGCTGAACACTGAAGCTTTCTTT

clone_size: once
d_call: .
v_call: TRBV7-6
j_call: TRBJ2-7
cdr3_aa: CASSLTVDLREQYF
cdr3_nt: TGTGCCAGCAGCTTGACAGTGGATCTTCGCGAGCAGTACTTC

clone_size: .
d_call: TRBD1
v_call: TRBV29-1
j_call: TRBJ1-1
cdr3_aa: CSVLPQTGLRTEAFF
cdr3_nt: TGCAGCGTCCTCCCCCAGACAGGGTTACGAACTGAAGCTTTCTTT

clone_size: large
d_call: .
v_call: TRBV5-5
j_call: TRBJ2-5
cdr3_aa: CASSPLQRYQETQYF
cdr3_nt: TGTGCCAGCAGCCCGCTACAGAGGTACCAAGAGACCCAGTACTTC

clone_size: .
d_call: .
v_call: TRBV9
j_call: TRBJ2-7
cdr3_aa: CASSVVLPEQYF
cdr3_nt: TGTGCCAGCAGCGTAGTCCTCCCCGAGCAGTACTTC

clone_size: .
d_call: TRBD2
v_call: TRBV27
j_call: TRBJ2-1
cdr3_aa: CASATGTSGGNEQFF
cdr3_nt: TGTGCCAGCGCGACCGGGACTAGCGGGGGGAATGAGCAGTTCTTC

clone_size: .
d_call: .
v_call: TRBV6-5
j_call: TRBJ1-2
cdr3_aa: CASTQPNYGYTF
cdr3_nt: TGTGCCAGCACCCAACCTAACTATGGCTACACCTTC

clone_size: .
d_call: .
v_call: TRBV4-3
j_call: TRBJ1-1
cdr3_aa: CASSQDTRHTEAFF
cdr3_nt: TGCGCCAGCAGCCAAGATACGAGGCACACTGAAGCTTTCTTT

clone_size: .
d_call: .
v_call: TRBV28
j_call: TRBJ2-1
cdr3_aa: CASSFAGKLWNEQFF
cdr3_nt: TGTGCCAGCAGTTTCGCAGGGAAGCTTTGGAATGAGCAGTTCTTC

clone_size: .
d_call: .
v_call: TRBV10-3
j_call: TRBJ1-2
cdr3_aa: CAISDPGSSGYTF
cdr3_nt: TGTGCCATCAGTGATCCGGGGAGCTCTGGCTACACCTTC

clone_size: once
d_call: TRBD1
v_call: TRBV27
j_call: TRBJ2-5
cdr3_aa: CASQPMTGFGETQYF
cdr3_nt: TGTGCCAGCCAACCTATGACAGGGTTCGGAGAGACCCAGTACTTC

clone_size: .
d_call: .
v_call: TRBV4-2
j_call: TRBJ2-3
cdr3_aa: CASSQDSLRGRTDTQYF
cdr3_nt: TGTGCCAGCAGCCAAGATTCTCTGCGGGGGCGAACAGATACGCAGTATTTT

clone_size: .
d_call: .
v_call: TRBV13
j_call: TRBJ2-3
cdr3_aa: CASSSSRTDTQYF
cdr3_nt: TGTGCCAGCAGCAGCAGTCGCACAGATACGCAGTATTTT

clone_size: .
d_call: TRBD1
v_call: TRBV7-9
j_call: TRBJ2-5
cdr3_aa: CASRGPGGLQETQYF
cdr3_nt: TGTGCCAGCAGAGGGCCAGGGGGCTTACAAGAGACCCAGTACTTC

clone_size: .
d_call: .
v_call: TRBV27
j_call: TRBJ1-6
cdr3_aa: CASSSRTDSYNSPLHF
cdr3_nt: TGTGCCAGCAGTTCCCGGACAGATTCCTATAATTCACCCCTCCACTTT

clone_size: .
d_call: .
v_call: TRBV5-5
j_call: TRBJ2-5
cdr3_aa: CASSLLARPQETQYF
cdr3_nt: TGTGCCAGCAGCTTACTCGCCAGGCCACAAGAGACCCAGTACTTC

clone_size: .
d_call: .
v_call: TRBV2
j_call: TRBJ1-3
cdr3_aa: CASTGDSGNTIYF
cdr3_nt: TGTGCCAGCACGGGGGACTCTGGAAACACCATATATTTT

clone_size: .
d_call: TRBD2
v_call: TRBV7-2
j_call: TRBJ2-7
cdr3_aa: CASRWTSGGPYEQYF
cdr3_nt: TGTGCCAGCAGGTGGACTAGCGGGGGACCTTACGAGCAGTACTTC